This T cell receptor (beta chain) was captured by sequencing in a study of a mutant IDH1 vaccine in newly diagnosed glioma. About the research overall: Of treated patients, approximately 62% were men and 37.5% women, averaging 40.4 years. Previous treatment comprised radiotherapy, temozolomide, or both, mostly both.

Described time point: baseline, week 1 (first vaccination visit). The treatment is: pre-vaccination baseline after standard-of-care therapy. Each tumor in the donors was a new WHO grade 3 or 4 astrocytoma, IDH1-mutant and ATRX-lost. Here immunoSEQ multiplex PCR was the method, and the copy in TCRdb shows in-frame clones only, minus some. The sample records nearly 70,000 clones, 60% to 85% being singletons. Trimming stripped 3 bases from V and 4 bases from J, with 7 bases between. The CDR3 contains 13 residues. Germline V gene sequence: CDR1 LNHNV, CDR2 YYDKDF (reference sequence). General study findings and limits: Any relationship between pseudoprogression and changes in top peripheral T cell clonotypes seemed absent.

This clone was seen only once. Its antigen remains unidentified. This receptor was identified in a man aged 50-59 years with glioma. The sequenced sample was PBMCs, obtained from a glioma patient treated with radiotherapy, temozolomide or both. The rearrangement links TRBV15 to TRBJ2-1; a possible D gene is TRBD1 (5 bases). In nucleotides, the CDR3 is TGTGCCACCAGCAGTCGACAGTACAATGAGCAGTTCTTC. This encodes CATSSRQYNEQFF. Complete variable domain (other parts from reference TRBV15 and TRBJ2-1): DAMVIQNPRYQVTQFGKPVTLSCSQTLNHNVMYWYQQKSSQAPKLLFHYYDKDFNNEADTPDNFQSRRPNTSFCFLDIRSPGLGDTAMYLCATSSRQYNEQFFGPGTRLTVL.